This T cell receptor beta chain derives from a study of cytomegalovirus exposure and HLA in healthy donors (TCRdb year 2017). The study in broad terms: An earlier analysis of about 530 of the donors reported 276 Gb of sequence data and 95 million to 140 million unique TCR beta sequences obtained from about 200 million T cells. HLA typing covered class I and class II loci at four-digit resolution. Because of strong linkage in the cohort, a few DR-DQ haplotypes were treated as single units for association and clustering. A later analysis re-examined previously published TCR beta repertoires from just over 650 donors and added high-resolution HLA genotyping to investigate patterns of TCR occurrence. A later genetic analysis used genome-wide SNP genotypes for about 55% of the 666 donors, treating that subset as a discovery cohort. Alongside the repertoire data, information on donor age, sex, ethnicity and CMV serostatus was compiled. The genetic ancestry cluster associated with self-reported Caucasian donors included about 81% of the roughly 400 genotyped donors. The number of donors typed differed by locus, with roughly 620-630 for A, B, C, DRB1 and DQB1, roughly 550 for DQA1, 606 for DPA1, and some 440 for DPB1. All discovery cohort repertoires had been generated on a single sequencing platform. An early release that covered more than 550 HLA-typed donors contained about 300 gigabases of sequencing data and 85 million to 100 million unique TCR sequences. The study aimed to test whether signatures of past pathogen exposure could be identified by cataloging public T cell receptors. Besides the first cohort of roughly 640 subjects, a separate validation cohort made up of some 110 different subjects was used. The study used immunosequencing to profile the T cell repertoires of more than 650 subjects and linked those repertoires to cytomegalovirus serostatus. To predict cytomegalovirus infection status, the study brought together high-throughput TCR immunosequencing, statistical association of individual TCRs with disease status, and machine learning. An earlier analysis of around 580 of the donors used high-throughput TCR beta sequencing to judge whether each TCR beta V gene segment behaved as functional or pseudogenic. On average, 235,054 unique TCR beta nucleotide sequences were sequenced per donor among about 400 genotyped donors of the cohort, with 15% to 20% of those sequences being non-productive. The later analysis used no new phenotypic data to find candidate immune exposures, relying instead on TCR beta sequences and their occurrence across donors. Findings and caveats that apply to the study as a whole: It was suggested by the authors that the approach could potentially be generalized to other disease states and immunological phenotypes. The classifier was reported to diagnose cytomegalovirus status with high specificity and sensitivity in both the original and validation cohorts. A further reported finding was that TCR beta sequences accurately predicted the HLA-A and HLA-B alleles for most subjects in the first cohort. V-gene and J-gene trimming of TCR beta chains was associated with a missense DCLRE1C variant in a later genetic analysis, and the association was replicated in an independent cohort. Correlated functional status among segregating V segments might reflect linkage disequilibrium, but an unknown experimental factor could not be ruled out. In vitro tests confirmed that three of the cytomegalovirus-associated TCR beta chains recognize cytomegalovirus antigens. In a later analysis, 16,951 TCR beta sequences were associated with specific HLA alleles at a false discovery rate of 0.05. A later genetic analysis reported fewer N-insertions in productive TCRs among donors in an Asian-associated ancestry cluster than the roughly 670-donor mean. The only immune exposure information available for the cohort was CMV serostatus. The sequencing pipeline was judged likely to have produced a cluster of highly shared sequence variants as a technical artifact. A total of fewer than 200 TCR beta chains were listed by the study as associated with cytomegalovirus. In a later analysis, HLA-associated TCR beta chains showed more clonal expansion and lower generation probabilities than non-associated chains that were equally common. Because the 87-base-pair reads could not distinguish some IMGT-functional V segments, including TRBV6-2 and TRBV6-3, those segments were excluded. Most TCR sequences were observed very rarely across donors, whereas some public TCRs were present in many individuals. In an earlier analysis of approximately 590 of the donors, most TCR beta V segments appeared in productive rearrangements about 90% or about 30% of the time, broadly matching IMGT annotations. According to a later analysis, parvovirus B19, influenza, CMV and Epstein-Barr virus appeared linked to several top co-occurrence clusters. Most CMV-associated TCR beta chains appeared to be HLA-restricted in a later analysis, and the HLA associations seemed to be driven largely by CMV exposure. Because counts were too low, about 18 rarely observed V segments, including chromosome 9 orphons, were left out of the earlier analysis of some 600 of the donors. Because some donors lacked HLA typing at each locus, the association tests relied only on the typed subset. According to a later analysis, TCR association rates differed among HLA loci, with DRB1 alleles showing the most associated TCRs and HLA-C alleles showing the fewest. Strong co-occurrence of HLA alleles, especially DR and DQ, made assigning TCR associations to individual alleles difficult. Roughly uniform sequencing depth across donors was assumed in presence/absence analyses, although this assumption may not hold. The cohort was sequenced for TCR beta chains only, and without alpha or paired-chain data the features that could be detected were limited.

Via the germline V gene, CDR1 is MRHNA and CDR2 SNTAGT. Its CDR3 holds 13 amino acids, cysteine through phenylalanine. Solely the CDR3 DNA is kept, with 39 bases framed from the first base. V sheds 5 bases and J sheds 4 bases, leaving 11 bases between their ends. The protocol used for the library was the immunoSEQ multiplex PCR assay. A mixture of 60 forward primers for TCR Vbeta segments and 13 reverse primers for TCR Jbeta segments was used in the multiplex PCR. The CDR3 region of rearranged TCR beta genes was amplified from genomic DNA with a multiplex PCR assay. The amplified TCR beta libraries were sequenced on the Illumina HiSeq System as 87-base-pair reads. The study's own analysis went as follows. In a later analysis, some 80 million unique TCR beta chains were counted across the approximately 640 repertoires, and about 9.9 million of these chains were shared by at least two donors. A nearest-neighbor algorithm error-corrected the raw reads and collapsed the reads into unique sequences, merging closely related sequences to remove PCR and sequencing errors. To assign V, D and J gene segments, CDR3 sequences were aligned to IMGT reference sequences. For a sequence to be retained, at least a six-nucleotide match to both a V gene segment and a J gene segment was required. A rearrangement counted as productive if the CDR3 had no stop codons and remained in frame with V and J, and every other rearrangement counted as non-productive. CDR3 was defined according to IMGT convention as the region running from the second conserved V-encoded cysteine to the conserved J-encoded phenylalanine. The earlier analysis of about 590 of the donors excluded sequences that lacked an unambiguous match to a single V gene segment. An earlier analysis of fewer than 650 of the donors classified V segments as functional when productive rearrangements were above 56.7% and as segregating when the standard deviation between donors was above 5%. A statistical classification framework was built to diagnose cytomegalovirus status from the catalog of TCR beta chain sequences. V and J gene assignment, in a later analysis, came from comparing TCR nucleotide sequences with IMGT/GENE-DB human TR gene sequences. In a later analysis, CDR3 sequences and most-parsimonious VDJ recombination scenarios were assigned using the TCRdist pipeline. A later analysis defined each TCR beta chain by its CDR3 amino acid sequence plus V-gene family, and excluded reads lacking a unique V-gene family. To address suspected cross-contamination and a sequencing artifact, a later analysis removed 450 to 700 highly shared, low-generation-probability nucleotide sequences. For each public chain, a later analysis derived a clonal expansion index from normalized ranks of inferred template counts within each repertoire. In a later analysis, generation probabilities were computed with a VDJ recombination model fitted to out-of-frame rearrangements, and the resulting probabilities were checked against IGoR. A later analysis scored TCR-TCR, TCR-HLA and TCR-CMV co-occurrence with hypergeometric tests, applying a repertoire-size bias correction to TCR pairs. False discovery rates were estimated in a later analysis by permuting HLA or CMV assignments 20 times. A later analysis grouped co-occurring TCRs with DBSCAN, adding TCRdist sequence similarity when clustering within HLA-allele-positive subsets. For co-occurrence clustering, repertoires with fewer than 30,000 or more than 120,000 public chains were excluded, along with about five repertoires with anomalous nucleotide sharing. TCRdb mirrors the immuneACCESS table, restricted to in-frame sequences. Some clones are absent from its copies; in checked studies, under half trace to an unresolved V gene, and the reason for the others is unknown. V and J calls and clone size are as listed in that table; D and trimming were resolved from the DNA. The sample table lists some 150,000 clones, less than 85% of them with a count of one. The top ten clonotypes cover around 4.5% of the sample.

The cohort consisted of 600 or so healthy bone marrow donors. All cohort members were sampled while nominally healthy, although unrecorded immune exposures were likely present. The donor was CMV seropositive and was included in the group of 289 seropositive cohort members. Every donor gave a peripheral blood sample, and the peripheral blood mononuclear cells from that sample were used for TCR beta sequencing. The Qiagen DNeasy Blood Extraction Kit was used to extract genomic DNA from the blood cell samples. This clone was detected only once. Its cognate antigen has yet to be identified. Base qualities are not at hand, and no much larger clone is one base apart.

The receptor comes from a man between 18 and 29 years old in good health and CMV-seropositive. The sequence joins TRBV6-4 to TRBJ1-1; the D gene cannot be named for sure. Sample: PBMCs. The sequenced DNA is TGTGCCAGCAGTCCTGAGGGAGGCACTGAAGCTTTCTTT. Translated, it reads CASSPEGGTEAFF.